What follows describes a single T cell receptor (beta chain). Its matching antigen is unknown. PCR employed 60 Vbeta and 13 Jbeta primers. This table comes from immunoSEQ multiplex PCR, and its TCRdb copy is limited to in-frame clones, with some not included. The sample lists around 140,000 clones, around four fifths occurring once. This sample was taken from a study of cytomegalovirus exposure and HLA in healthy donors. Study findings and constraints: Previously analyzed data showed that most TCR beta V segments were productive at a frequency of about 90% or about 30%.

The CDR3 covers 17 residues. V dropped 1 base and J dropped 5; count of bases not matched to a gene: 11. Germline CDR1 is LNHDA and CDR2 is SQIVND (reference sequence). The TCR comes from a woman between 35 and 50 years old in good health and CMV-seronegative. The rearrangement joins TRBV19 to TRBJ2-5; 9 nucleotides line up with TRBD2. The sequenced sample consisted of PBMCs. CDR3 DNA sequence: TGTGCCAGTAGTATAGGCCCGCGGGGGGGCCGGTATGAGACCCAGTACTTC. Residues: CASSIGPRGGRYETQYF.